This T cell receptor (beta chain) was recorded in a study of cytomegalovirus exposure and HLA in healthy donors. 13 Jbeta primers and 60 Vbeta primers were used for the PCR. The assay was immunoSEQ multiplex PCR, and TCRdb's table has in-frame clones only and misses some. This table has about 190,000 clones, around 90% appearing once. This CDR3 has 13 amino acids. The germline V gene encodes CDR1 SGHTA and CDR2 FQGTGA. Trimming took 2 bases from V and 5 from J, leaving 7 bases between them. Study-level findings and limits: Researchers reportedly found TCR beta sequences accurately predicted most subjects' HLA-A and HLA-B alleles. Among the sequence variants, a highly shared cluster was likely an artifact of sequencing.

A note on this clone: Its antigen remains unidentified.

This clonotype was sampled from a boy between 2 and 10 years old in good health and CMV-seronegative. The J gene is TRBJ2-1, the V gene TRBV7-3; tentative D call: TRBD2 (5 bases). The sequencing sample was made of PBMCs. The CDR3 sequence: CASSLSGNNEQFF. Written as DNA, the CDR3 is TGTGCCAGCAGCTTATCGGGGAACAATGAGCAGTTCTTC.